Following are 3 T cell receptor beta chains from one sample sequenced in a study of shared clonotypes between healthy human individuals. Assay used: immunoSEQ multiplex PCR; TCRdb lists only in-frame clones, some missing. The sample has approximately 330,000 clones; 73% are singletons. Sequenced: memory CD4+ T cells sorted from blood. Described subset: CD45RA-negative fraction. These receptors originate from a man aged 25 to 45 in good health.

V is TRBV5-1 and J is TRBJ1-3; D remains ambiguous. This CDR3 contains 14 residues. Per the germline V gene, CDR1 is SGHRS and CDR2 is YFSETQ. Trimming shortened V by 1 base and J by 7 bases, and 12 bases separated the two germline ends. The CDR3 spells CASSLSQSTNTIYF. CDR3 in DNA: TGCGCCAGCAGCTTGAGCCAATCGACGAACACCATATATTTT.

The V call is TRBV19, the J call TRBJ2-1; 10 bases are shared with TRBD1. Per the germline V gene, CDR1 is LNHDA and CDR2 is SQIVND (reference sequence). The J segment lost 8 bases and the V segment lost 6 bases, leaving 16 bases of the junction unmatched. The CDR3 consists of 17 residues. The CDR3 loop reads CASSPIPDRGQVDEQFF. In DNA form, the CDR3 reads TGTGCCAGTAGCCCGATCCCCGACAGGGGGCAGGTTGATGAGCAGTTCTTC.

This clone was recorded a few times. The chain joins TRBV6-6 to TRBJ2-1; 9 bases are a match to TRBD1. The ends lost 6 bases at V and 5 bases at J; junction bases unmatched: 11. This CDR3 has 16 amino acids. The germline CDR1 and CDR2 sequences are MNHNY and SVGAGI (reference sequence). Written as DNA, the CDR3 is TGTGCCAGCAGGGACAGGGGTGGCTATAGGGACAATGAGCAGTTCTTC. Protein: CASRDRGGYRDNEQFF.